These 5 T cell receptor beta chains came from one sample sequenced in a study of blood T cells in healthy people across ages. The second PCR ran 7 to 11 cycles with a sample-barcoded 5' primer and J-beta primers. In TCRdb, the 5' RACE reads were re-called with MiXCR into one record per CDR3 protein. The table lists some 760,000 distinct CDR3 sequences, roughly 25% of them singletons. The same specimen was also included in a second study, on T cells of mothers and their children.

The sequenced sample was blood. The receptors were sampled from a boy aged 5-17 years in good health.

V and J are TRBV6-2 or TRBV6-3 and TRBJ2-1; D perhaps matches TRBD1 (5 bases). V was trimmed by 6 bases and J by 7 bases, leaving 10 bases between them. This CDR3 is built from 12 residues. Germline V gene sequence: CDR1 MNHEY, CDR2 SVGEGT. CDR3 in amino acids: CASRDPGNEQFF. CDR3 sequence (DNA): TGTGCCAGCAGGGACCCAGGGAATGAGCAGTTCTTC.

A few counts support this clonotype. The rearrangement links TRBV5-1 to TRBJ2-5; weak D call: TRBD1 (6 bases). CDR1 is SGHRS, CDR2 YFSETQ, per germline. The V end was cut by 1 base, the J end by 1 base, with 14 bases between. This CDR3 region has 16 residues. CDR3 coding DNA: TGCGCCAGCAGCTTGTCCCCCCGGACAGCCCAAGAGACCCAGTACTTC. Residues: CASSLSPRTAQETQYF.

Worth noting for this clonotype: The junction shows a germline mismatch at one end, possibly a read error. The chain recombines TRBV28 with TRBJ2-5; TRBD2 matches at 12 bases. CDR1 MDHEN and CDR2 SYDVKM come from the germline V gene. The CDR3 extends over 12 amino acids. In DNA form, the CDR3 reads TGTGCCAGCAGGCGACTAGCGGGGGATCCCCACTTC. It yields the protein CASRRLAGDPHF.

The chain is built from TRBV12-3 or TRBV12-4 and TRBJ2-5; D not certain. The V end lost 6 bases, the J end lost 1 base, and 12 bases lay between the germline ends. The CDR3 runs 14 residues. The CDR3 DNA follows: TGTGCCAGCAGGCCGGCAGAAGCCCAAGAGACCCAGTACTTC. Amino acids: CASRPAEAQETQYF.

There are a few counts of this clonotype. This chain uses TRBV2 with TRBJ2-1; 14 bases are a match to TRBD2. The CDR3 is 16 residues long. V lost 7 bases, J lost 3 bases, and 5 bases stayed unmatched. Germline CDR1 reads SNHLY; CDR2 reads FYNNEI. The CDR3 is CASMGLAGAIYNEQFF. DNA of the CDR3: TGTGCCAGCATGGGACTAGCGGGAGCCATCTACAATGAGCAGTTCTTC.